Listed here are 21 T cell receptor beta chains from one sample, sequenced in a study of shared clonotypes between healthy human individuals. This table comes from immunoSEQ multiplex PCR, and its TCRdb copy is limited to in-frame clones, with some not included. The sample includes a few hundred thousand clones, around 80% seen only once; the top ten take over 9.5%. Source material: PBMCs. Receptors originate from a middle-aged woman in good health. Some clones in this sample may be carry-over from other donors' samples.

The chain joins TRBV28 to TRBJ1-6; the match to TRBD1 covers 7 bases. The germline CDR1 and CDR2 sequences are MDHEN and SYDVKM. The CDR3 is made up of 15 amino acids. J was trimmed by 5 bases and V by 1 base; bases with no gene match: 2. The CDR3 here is CASSLFRGNNSPLHF. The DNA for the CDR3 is TGTGCCAGCAGTTTATTCAGGGGGAATAATTCACCCCTCCACTTT. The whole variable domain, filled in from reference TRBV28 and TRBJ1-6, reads DVKVTQSSRYLVKRTGEKVFLECVQDMDHENMFWYRQDPGLGLRLIYFSYDVKMKEKGDIPEGYSVSREKKERFSLILESASTNQTSMYLCASSLFRGNNSPLHFGNGTRLTVT.

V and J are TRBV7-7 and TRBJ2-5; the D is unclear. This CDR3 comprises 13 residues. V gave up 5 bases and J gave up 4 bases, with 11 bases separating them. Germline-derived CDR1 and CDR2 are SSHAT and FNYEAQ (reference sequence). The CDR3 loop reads CASSLRYGETQYF. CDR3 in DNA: TGTGCCAGCAGCCTTAGATATGGAGAGACCCAGTACTTC.

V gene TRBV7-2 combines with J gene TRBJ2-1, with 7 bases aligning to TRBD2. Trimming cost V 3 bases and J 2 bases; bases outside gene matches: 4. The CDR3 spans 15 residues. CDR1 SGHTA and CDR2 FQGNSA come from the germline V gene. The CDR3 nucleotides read TGTGCCAGCAGCTTGTCTAGCGGCCCCTACAATGAGCAGTTCTTC. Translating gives CASSLSSGPYNEQFF.

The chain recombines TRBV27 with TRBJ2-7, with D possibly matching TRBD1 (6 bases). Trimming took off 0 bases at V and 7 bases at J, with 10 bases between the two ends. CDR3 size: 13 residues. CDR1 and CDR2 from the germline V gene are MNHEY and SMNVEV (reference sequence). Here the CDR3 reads CASSLSPGVEQYF. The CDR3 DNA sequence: TGTGCCAGCAGTTTATCACCAGGGGTAGAGCAGTACTTC.

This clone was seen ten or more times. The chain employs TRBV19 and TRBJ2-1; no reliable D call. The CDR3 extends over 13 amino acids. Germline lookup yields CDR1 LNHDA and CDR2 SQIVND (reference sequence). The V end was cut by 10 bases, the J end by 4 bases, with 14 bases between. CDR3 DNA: TGTGCCACCCGTGGGCGAGGATACAATGAGCAGTTCTTC. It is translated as CATRGRGYNEQFF.

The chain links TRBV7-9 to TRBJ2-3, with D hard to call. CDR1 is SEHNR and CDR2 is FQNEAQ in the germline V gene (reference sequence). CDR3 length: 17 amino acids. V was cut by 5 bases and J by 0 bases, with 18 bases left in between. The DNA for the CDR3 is TGTGCCAGCAGCCCCCCCCCTAGAAGCGTCAGCACAGATACGCAGTATTTT. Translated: CASSPPPRSVSTDTQYF.

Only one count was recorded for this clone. CDR3 amino acids: CASSLARLVTDTQYF. The CDR3 region has the DNA TGTGCCAGCAGCTTAGCGCGCCTAGTCACAGATACGCAGTATTTT. The chain uses TRBV7-8 and TRBJ2-3; D is unclear. Germline-derived CDR1 and CDR2 are SGHVS and FQNEAQ. The CDR3 spans 15 residues. V lost 0 bases and J 2 bases, leaving 9 bases between the germline ends. The full variable domain, completed using reference TRBV7-8 and TRBJ2-3, is GAGVSQSPRYKVAKRGQDVALRCDPISGHVSLFWYQQALGQGPEFLTYFQNEAQLDKSGLPSDRFFAERPEGSVSTLKIQRTQQEDSAVYLCASSLARLVTDTQYFGPGTRLTVL.

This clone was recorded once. CDR3 sequence: CASSLPVPGDGYTF. DNA for the CDR3: TGTGCCAGCTCACTTCCGGTGCCAGGGGATGGCTACACCTTC. This chain links TRBV18 with TRBJ1-2, with D perhaps TRBD1 (6 bases). V shed 4 bases and J shed 6 bases, with 15 bases lying between them. CDR3 length equals 14 residues. The germline CDR1 and CDR2 sequences are KGHSH and LQKENI.

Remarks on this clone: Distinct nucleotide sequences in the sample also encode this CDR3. The CDR3 reads CASSPLAGGPEETQYF. The CDR3, as DNA: TGTGCCAGCTCACCACTAGCGGGAGGACCCGAAGAGACCCAGTACTTC. The chain employs TRBV18 and TRBJ2-5, with TRBD2 matching over 10 bases. Trimming cost V 1 base and J 3 bases; bases outside gene matches: 5. This CDR3 is 16 amino acids long. The V gene's germline CDR1 is KGHSH and CDR2 LQKENI.

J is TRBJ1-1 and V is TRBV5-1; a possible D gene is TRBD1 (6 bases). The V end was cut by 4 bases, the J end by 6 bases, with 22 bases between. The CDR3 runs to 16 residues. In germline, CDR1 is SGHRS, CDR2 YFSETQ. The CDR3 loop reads CASSGTLGIRGPEAFF. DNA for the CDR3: TGCGCCAGCAGCGGGACATTGGGGATTCGAGGACCTGAAGCTTTCTTT.

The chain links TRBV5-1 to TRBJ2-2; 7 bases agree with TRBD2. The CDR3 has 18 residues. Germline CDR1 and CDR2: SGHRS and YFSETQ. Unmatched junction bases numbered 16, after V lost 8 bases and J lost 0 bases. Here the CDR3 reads CARPPGLFKGPNTGELFF. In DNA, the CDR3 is TGCGCCAGACCCCCGGGACTATTCAAGGGTCCGAACACCGGGGAGCTGTTTTTT.

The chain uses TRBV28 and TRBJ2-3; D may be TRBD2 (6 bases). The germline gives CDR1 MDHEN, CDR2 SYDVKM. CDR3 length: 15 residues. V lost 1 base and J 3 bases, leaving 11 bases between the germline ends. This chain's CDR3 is CASSLYGSSTDTQYF. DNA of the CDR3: TGTGCCAGCAGTTTATACGGGAGTTCGACAGATACGCAGTATTTT.

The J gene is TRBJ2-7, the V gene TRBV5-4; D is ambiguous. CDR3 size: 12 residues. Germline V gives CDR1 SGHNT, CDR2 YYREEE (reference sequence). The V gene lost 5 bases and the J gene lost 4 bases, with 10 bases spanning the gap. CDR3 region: CASRGRGYEQYF. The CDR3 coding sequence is TGTGCCAGCAGGGGAAGAGGATACGAGCAGTACTTC.

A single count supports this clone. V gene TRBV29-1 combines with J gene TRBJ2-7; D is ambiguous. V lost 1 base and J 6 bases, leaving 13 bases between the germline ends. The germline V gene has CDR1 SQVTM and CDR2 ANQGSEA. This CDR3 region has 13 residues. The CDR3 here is CSVEVSGVGEQYF. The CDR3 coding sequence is TGCAGCGTTGAAGTCAGTGGGGTCGGCGAGCAGTACTTC.

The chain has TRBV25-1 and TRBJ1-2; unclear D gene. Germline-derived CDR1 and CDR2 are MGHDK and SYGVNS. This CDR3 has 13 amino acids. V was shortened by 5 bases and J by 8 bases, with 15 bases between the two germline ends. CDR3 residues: CASSPQIEYGYTF. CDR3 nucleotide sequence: TGTGCCAGCAGTCCTCAAATTGAATACGGCTACACCTTC.

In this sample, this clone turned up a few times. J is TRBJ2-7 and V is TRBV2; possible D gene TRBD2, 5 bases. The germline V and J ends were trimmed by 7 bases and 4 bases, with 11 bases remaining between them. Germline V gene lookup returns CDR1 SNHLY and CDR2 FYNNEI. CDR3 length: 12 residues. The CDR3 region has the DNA TGTGCCAGCATTCAAGAGGGATACGAGCAGTACTTC. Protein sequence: CASIQEGYEQYF.

CDR3 coding DNA: TGTGCCAGCTCACCACCGGGACAAGGAAATCAGCCCCAGCATTTT. Translated, it gives CASSPPGQGNQPQHF. V and J are TRBV18 and TRBJ1-5, with TRBD1 as a possible D gene (6 bases). The CDR3 is made up of 15 amino acids. V was cut by 0 bases and J by 4 bases, with 10 bases left in between. From germline, CDR1 is KGHSH and CDR2 LQKENI.

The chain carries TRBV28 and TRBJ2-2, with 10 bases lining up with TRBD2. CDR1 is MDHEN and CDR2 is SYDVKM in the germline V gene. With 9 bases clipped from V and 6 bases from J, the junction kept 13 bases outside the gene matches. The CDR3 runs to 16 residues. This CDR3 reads CASNGASGSRAGELFF. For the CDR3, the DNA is TGTGCCAGTAATGGGGCTAGCGGGAGTCGGGCCGGGGAGCTGTTTTTT.

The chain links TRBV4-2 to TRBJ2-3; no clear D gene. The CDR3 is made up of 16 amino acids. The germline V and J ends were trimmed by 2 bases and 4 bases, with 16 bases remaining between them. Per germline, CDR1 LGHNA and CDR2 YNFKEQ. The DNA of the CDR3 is TGTGCCAGCAGCCAAATCGATCGACTCGTGGCAGATACGCAGTATTTT. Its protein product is CASSQIDRLVADTQYF.

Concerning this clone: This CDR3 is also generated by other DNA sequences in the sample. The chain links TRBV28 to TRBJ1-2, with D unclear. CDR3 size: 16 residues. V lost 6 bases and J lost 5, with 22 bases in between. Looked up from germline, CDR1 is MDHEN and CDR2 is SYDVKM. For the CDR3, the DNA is TGTGCCAGCAGCTTGGCGACAACTCAAATCTTTTATGGCTACACCTTC. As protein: CASSLATTQIFYGYTF.

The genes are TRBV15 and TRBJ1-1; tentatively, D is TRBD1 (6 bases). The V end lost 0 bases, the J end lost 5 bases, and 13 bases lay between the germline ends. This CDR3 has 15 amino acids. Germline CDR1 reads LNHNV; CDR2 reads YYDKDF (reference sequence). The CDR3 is CATSRDWGGRTEAFF. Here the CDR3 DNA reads TGTGCCACCAGCAGAGATTGGGGGGGCAGGACTGAAGCTTTCTTT.